Listed here is a single T cell receptor (beta chain). Its antigen is currently unknown. The CDR3 totals 13 residues. The germline V gene encodes CDR1 LGHNA and CDR2 YSLEER. V was pared by 1 base and J by 6 bases, with 8 bases between. The data belong to a study of cytomegalovirus exposure and HLA in healthy donors. It was with 60 Vbeta and 13 Jbeta primers that the PCR ran. Assay: immunoSEQ multiplex PCR; the TCRdb copy retains only in-frame clones and omits some. The table includes around 140,000 clones, more than 75% detected once. Findings and limits, study-wide: In presence/absence analyses, roughly uniform sequencing depth across donors was assumed. Among TCR beta chains, those listed as cytomegalovirus-associated numbered about 160. V segments that were indistinguishable, TRBV6-2 and TRBV6-3 among them, were omitted from analysis.

The sequence was obtained from a female donor in good health and CMV-seronegative. The source material was PBMCs. The rearrangement uses TRBV4-3 and TRBJ2-3; D perhaps matches TRBD2 (6 bases). In DNA form, the CDR3 reads TGCGCCAGCAGCCAAGTCGGGAGCGATACGCAGTATTTT. Translating gives CASSQVGSDTQYF.